The 27 T cell receptor beta chains in this list originate from one sample, sequenced in a study of regulatory T cells in long-lasting Graves disease. Researchers made TCR beta libraries by using iRepertoire HTBI primers and running Arm-PCR on CDR3 regions. TCRdb re-derived calls from the multiplex PCR reads in MiXCR, one entry per CDR3 protein. The profile shows some 560,000 distinct CDR3 sequences, 15% to 20% of them singletons. Time point described: newly diagnosed GD, antithyroid drugs for less than 3 months. From PBMCs, RNA was extracted and then used to make the TCR library. These data also featured in a second study, about T cells in Graves' hyperthyroidism and ophthalmopathy.

This specimen was peripheral blood mononuclear cells (PBMCs), taken at new diagnosis, from a patient treated with antithyroid drugs. These receptors all come from a woman aged 35-65 years with Graves disease.

This clonotype was counted a few times. At one boundary the junction diverges from the germline segment, which might be a read error. This chain links TRBV18 with TRBJ1-1; D possibly corresponds to TRBD1 (5 bases). From germline, CDR1 is KGHSH and CDR2 LQKENI. The CDR3 has 14 residues. CDR3: CTSSTGTSNTEAFF. As DNA, the CDR3 is TGTACCAGCTCAACCGGGACGTCCAACACTGAAGCTTTCTTT.

This clonotype was counted ten times or more. This chain connects TRBV7-2 to TRBJ1-1; no firm D call. Germline CDR1 SGHTA, CDR2 FQGNSA. V was cut by 5 bases and J by 0 bases, with 10 bases left in between. This CDR3 region has 14 residues. CDR3 DNA: TGTGCCAGCAGCGATCTACGCATGAACACTGAAGCTTTCTTT. It encodes CASSDLRMNTEAFF. Full variable domain (remainder filled in from reference TRBV7-2 and TRBJ1-1): GAGVSQSPSNKVTEKGKDVELRCDPISGHTALYWYRQSLGQGLEFLIYFQGNSAPDKSGLPSDRFSAERTGGSVSTLTIQRTQQEDSAVYLCASSDLRMNTEAFFGQGTRLTVV.

This clonotype was seen a handful of times. The genes are TRBV29-1 and TRBJ1-5; D is perhaps TRBD1 (5 bases). CDR1 is SQVTM and CDR2 is ANQGSEA in the germline V gene. Trimming cost V 6 bases and J 2 bases, with 14 bases left between them. This CDR3 region has 14 residues. Here the CDR3 reads CSVGLGGGNQPQHF. The CDR3 coding sequence is TGCAGCGTGGGACTAGGAGGAGGCAATCAGCCCCAGCATTTT.

In its sample, this clonotype was seen many times. This sequence joins TRBV6-2 or TRBV6-3 and TRBJ2-7, with 9 bases lining up with TRBD1. Germline trimming cut 5 bases from V and 5 bases from J; bases unmatched to any gene: 7. Germline loops: CDR1 MNHEY, CDR2 SVGEGT. The CDR3 consists of 14 residues. The CDR3 sequence is CASSGGDRVNEQYF. CDR3 DNA: TGTGCCAGCAGTGGGGGGGACAGGGTCAACGAGCAGTACTTC.

In its sample, this clonotype was seen many times. The rearrangement uses TRBV2 and TRBJ1-6; D not certain. The CDR3 length is 15 residues. With 3 bases removed from V and 7 bases from J, the gap between germline ends came to 13 bases. Germline assignment: CDR1 SNHLY and CDR2 FYNNEI. CDR3 nucleotides: TGTGCCAGCAGTGATTCCCAGGCCCCGAATTCACCCCTCCACTTT. As protein: CASSDSQAPNSPLHF.

This clonotype was seen ten or more times. J is TRBJ1-5 and V is TRBV6-1, with D perhaps matching TRBD1 (5 bases). CDR3 length: 16 amino acids. Germline CDR1 reads MNHNS; CDR2 reads SASEGT. Trimming took off 4 bases at V and 5 bases at J, with 18 bases between the two ends. The CDR3 is CASSVWAGRKDQPQHF. The DNA for the CDR3 is TGTGCCAGCAGTGTCTGGGCAGGGCGTAAGGATCAGCCCCAGCATTTT.

Ten or more counts support this clonotype. This sequence joins TRBV18 and TRBJ2-3; 7 bases line up with TRBD1. The V and J ends lost 4 bases and 6 bases, in that order; junction bases with no gene match: 4. The CDR3 loop spans 13 amino acids. Germline V gene lookup returns CDR1 KGHSH and CDR2 LQKENI. CDR3 sequence (DNA): TGTGCCAGCTCACAGGGGGCCGGGGATACGCAGTATTTT. It translates to CASSQGAGDTQYF.

This chain connects TRBV7-9 to TRBJ1-6; TRBD1 might be the D (5 bases). Germline CDR1 SEHNR, CDR2 FQNEAQ (reference sequence). The CDR3 totals 15 residues. Trimming stripped 2 bases from V and 10 bases from J, with 15 bases between. As DNA, the CDR3 is TGTGCCAGCAGCTTATCCGGCCAGGGCGGCTCACCCCTCCACTTT. It yields the protein CASSLSGQGGSPLHF. Based on the CDR3 plus reference TRBV7-9 and TRBJ1-6, the full variable domain is DTGVSQNPRHKITKRGQNVTFRCDPISEHNRLYWYRQTLGQGPEFLTYFQNEAQLEKSRLLSDRFSAERPKGSFSTLEIQRTEQGDSAMYLCASSLSGQGGSPLHFGNGTRLTVT.

The V gene is TRBV19, the J gene TRBJ2-1; the match to TRBD2 covers 9 bases. Per the germline V gene, CDR1 is LNHDA and CDR2 is SQIVND (reference sequence). The CDR3 sequence is 16 residues long. Trimming removed 0 bases from V and 3 bases from J; junction bases left unmatched: 3. This CDR3 reads CASSIDLAGIYNEQFF. In nucleotides, the CDR3 is TGTGCCAGTAGTATAGACCTAGCGGGGATCTACAATGAGCAGTTCTTC.

At least ten counts were recorded for this clonotype. J is TRBJ1-6 and V is TRBV28; D remains ambiguous. Trimming shortened V by 5 bases and J by 5 bases, and 13 bases separated the two germline ends. There are 15 residues in the CDR3. The germline V gene has CDR1 MDHEN and CDR2 SYDVKM. The CDR3 reads CASSPHPVDNSPLHF. The DNA for the CDR3 is TGTGCCAGCAGTCCCCATCCCGTGGATAATTCACCCCTCCACTTT.

This clonotype has at least ten counts. This chain links TRBV3-1 with TRBJ2-2; D unresolved. This CDR3 is 12 amino acids long. From germline, CDR1 is LGHDT and CDR2 YNNKEL (reference sequence). Between the trimmed V and J ends, which lost 1 base and 6 bases, there was a span of 3 bases. This chain's CDR3 is CASSQGAGELFF. In DNA, the CDR3 is TGTGCCAGCAGCCAAGGGGCCGGGGAGCTGTTTTTT.

This clonotype was seen many times. The chain has TRBV11-2 and TRBJ2-1; D uncertain. The length of the CDR3 is 13 residues. Trimming removed 3 bases at V and 4 bases at J, with 7 bases between. The germline gives CDR1 SGHAT, CDR2 FQNNGV. CDR3: CASSFSRYNEQFF. DNA for the CDR3: TGTGCCAGCAGCTTTAGTCGGTACAATGAGCAGTTCTTC.

This chain links TRBV27 with TRBJ1-1; D is uncertain. V was shortened by 6 bases and J by 2 bases, with 10 bases between the two germline ends. The CDR3 is 13 amino acids. CDR1 is MNHEY and CDR2 is SMNVEV in the germline V gene (reference sequence). The DNA of the CDR3 is TGTGCCAGCAGCGACGGGCGAAACACTGAAGCTTTCTTT. Translation gives CASSDGRNTEAFF.

This clonotype was seen a few times. The chain links TRBV7-8 to TRBJ1-2, with TRBD1 as a possible D gene (5 bases). The CDR3 has 15 residues. Germline V gene data show CDR1 as SGHVS and CDR2 as FQNEAQ. V gave up 1 base and J gave up 2 bases, with 11 bases separating them. The CDR3 nucleotides read TGTGCCAGCAGCTTAGTATTAGGGGAGAACTATGGCTACACCTTC. Translating gives CASSLVLGENYGYTF.

There are a few counts of this clonotype. An end of the junction differs from the germline gene, which may be a read error. The chain is built from TRBV4-1 and TRBJ2-3; TRBD2 agrees at 14 bases. The CDR3 sequence is 22 residues long. CDR1 MGHRA and CDR2 YSYEKL come from the germline V gene. The CDR3 protein is CASSQGVTATSGGEASTDTQYF. Written as DNA, the CDR3 is TGTGCCAGCAGCCAAGGTGTCACTGCGACTAGCGGGGGGGAAGCTAGCACAGATACGCAGTATTTT.

This chain connects TRBV28 to TRBJ2-3; 8 bases map to TRBD2. The V gene end was trimmed by 3 bases and the J gene end by 3 bases; junction bases not matched to a gene: 8. Germline CDR1 MDHEN, CDR2 SYDVKM. CDR3 size: 16 residues. In DNA form, the CDR3 reads TGTGCCAGCAGTTTCCCTTTGCGGGGGGAAACAGATACGCAGTATTTT. Its protein product is CASSFPLRGETDTQYF.

In regard to this clonotype: This may come from a read error, since a much larger clone is one base off. The V gene is TRBV6-2 or TRBV6-3, the J gene TRBJ2-3; no reliable D call. The CDR3 contains 12 residues. V lost 5 bases, J lost 6 bases, and 9 bases lay in between. Germline values: CDR1 MNHEY, CDR2 SVGEGT. The CDR3 bases are TGTGCCAGCAGTGTAATGGGCGATACGCAGTATTTT. Its translation: CASSVMGDTQYF.

At least ten counts were recorded for this clonotype. The chain joins TRBV10-3 to TRBJ2-3, with 9 bases identical to TRBD1. V lost 6 bases, J lost 0 bases, and 7 bases stayed unmatched. This CDR3 region has 16 residues. Per germline, CDR1 ENHRY and CDR2 SYGVKD. CDR3 amino acids: CAISATGGLSTDTQYF. CDR3 DNA: TGTGCCATCAGCGCGACAGGGGGGTTGAGCACAGATACGCAGTATTTT.

The CDR3 sequence: CASSLSGLAGGQETQYF. DNA of the CDR3: TGCGCCAGCAGCTTGTCGGGACTAGCGGGGGGGCAGGAGACCCAGTACTTC. V usage is TRBV5-1 and J usage is TRBJ2-3; 16 nucleotides agree with TRBD2. The J call is uncertain, as TRBJ2-5 better fits the DNA end. There are 17 residues in the CDR3. Germline CDR1 and CDR2: SGHRS and YFSETQ.

A remark on this clonotype: With a much larger clone just one base away, this may be a read error. The genes are TRBV6-2 or TRBV6-3 and TRBJ2-1; either TRBD1 or TRBD2 may supply D (5 bases each). The CDR3 runs 15 residues. Germline assignment: CDR1 MNHEY and CDR2 SVGEGT. Here the CDR3 DNA reads TGTGCCAGCAGTTCCGGGACCATCTCCTACAATGAGCAGTCCTTC. Its protein is CASSSGTISYNEQSF.

V and J are TRBV7-8 and TRBJ2-5; TRBD1 matches at 9 bases. Trimming at V came to 5 bases and at J to 4 bases, leaving 8 bases not matched to a gene. Germline CDR1 SGHVS, CDR2 FQNEAQ. The CDR3 totals 15 residues. In DNA form, the CDR3 reads TGTGCCAGCAGCCTATTGGGGACAGGGCGAGAGACCCAGTACTTC. Its translation: CASSLLGTGRETQYF.

V usage is TRBV4-1 and J usage is TRBJ2-2; no firm D call. Germline CDR1 MGHRA, CDR2 YSYEKL. The CDR3 totals 15 residues. V was clipped by 1 base and J by 1 base, with 7 bases between them. The CDR3 nucleotides are TGCGCCAGCAGCCAAGGCTACAGGAACACCGGGGAGCTGTTTTTT. Residues: CASSQGYRNTGELFF.

In its sample, this clonotype was seen many times. V and J are TRBV18 and TRBJ1-1; D remains unclear. Trimming pared 5 bases from V and 3 bases from J, leaving 13 bases between. Germline-derived CDR1 and CDR2 are KGHSH and LQKENI. CDR3 size: 14 residues. The CDR3: CASSMEGVYTEAFF. In DNA, the CDR3 is TGTGCCAGCTCAATGGAGGGAGTTTACACTGAAGCTTTCTTT.

This clonotype was counted many times. The CDR3 is CASSLPGLAQYF. The CDR3 DNA sequence: TGTGCCAGCAGTTTACCTGGACTAGCTCAGTACTTC. The chain joins TRBV12-3 or TRBV12-4 to TRBJ2-7; TRBD2 matches at 8 bases. V was clipped by 2 bases and J by 10 bases; unmatched bases: 4. CDR3 size: 12 residues.

On this clonotype itself: A read error may explain this, as a much larger clone is one base away. The chain is built from TRBV11-3 and TRBJ2-2; D may match TRBD1 or TRBD2 (6 bases each). This CDR3 is 15 amino acids long. Between the trimmed V and J ends, which lost 2 bases and 4 bases, there was a span of 11 bases. CDR1 and CDR2 from the germline V gene are SGHNT and YENEEA. The CDR3 nucleotides are TGTGCCAGCAGCTTAAGGGGGACTCTCACCGGGGAGCTGTTTTTT. Translation gives CASSLRGTLTGELFF.

The table lists this clonotype with a few counts. This rearrangement joins TRBV15 to TRBJ1-5; possibly TRBD1 for D (5 bases). Trimming stripped 4 bases from V and 3 bases from J, with 19 bases between. This CDR3 has 17 amino acids. CDR1 and CDR2 (germline): LNHNV, YYDKDF (reference sequence). The CDR3 sequence: CATSNHRDRAFNQPQHF. CDR3 DNA sequence: TGTGCCACCAGCAATCATAGGGACCGGGCTTTCAATCAGCCCCAGCATTTT. Full variable domain (remainder filled in from reference TRBV15 and TRBJ1-5): DAMVIQNPRYQVTQFGKPVTLSCSQTLNHNVMYWYQQKSSQAPKLLFHYYDKDFNNEADTPDNFQSRRPNTSFCFLDIRSPGLGDTAMYLCATSNHRDRAFNQPQHFGDGTRLSIL.

About this clonotype itself: One end of the junction does not line up with germline, which may come from a read error. This chain joins TRBV19 and TRBJ1-3; no clear D. There are 17 residues in the CDR3. Germline CDR1 reads LNHDA; CDR2 reads SQIVND (reference sequence). As DNA, the CDR3 is TGTGCCAATAGTATATATGCTGGAAGTGCCTCTGGAAACACCATATATTTT. The encoded protein is CANSIYAGSASGNTIYF.